This TCR beta chain came from a study of T cells in Graves' hyperthyroidism and ophthalmopathy. Remarks on this clonotype: No antigen is known for it.

The investigators amplified TCR beta CDR3 regions from RNA transcripts. The HTBI set primed first-round TCR CDR3 RT-PCR. TCRdb re-called the multiplex PCR reads through MiXCR, storing one row per CDR3 protein. This sample has 550,000 to 700,000 distinct CDR3 sequences, with around 42% found just once. Study-wide points: Blood held most thyroid clonotypes expanded above 0.001 frequency. Ophthalmopathy prediction by the model preceded onset by a median about 6.3 months.

The receptor comes from an adult woman with Graves' disease, either hyperthyroidism or ophthalmopathy (not recorded which). The sequenced material came from peripheral blood or thyroid tissue (not recorded which).

Here the CDR3 reads CASSGSTSGISYNEQFF. CDR3 DNA sequence: TGTGCCAGCAGTGGGTCGACTAGCGGGATATCCTACAATGAGCAGTTCTTC. The V call is TRBV2, the J call TRBJ2-1, with 11 bases aligning to TRBD2. The germline V gene has CDR1 SNHLY and CDR2 FYNNEI. This CDR3 spans 17 amino acids. J lost 1 base, V lost 4 bases, and 6 bases had no gene match.